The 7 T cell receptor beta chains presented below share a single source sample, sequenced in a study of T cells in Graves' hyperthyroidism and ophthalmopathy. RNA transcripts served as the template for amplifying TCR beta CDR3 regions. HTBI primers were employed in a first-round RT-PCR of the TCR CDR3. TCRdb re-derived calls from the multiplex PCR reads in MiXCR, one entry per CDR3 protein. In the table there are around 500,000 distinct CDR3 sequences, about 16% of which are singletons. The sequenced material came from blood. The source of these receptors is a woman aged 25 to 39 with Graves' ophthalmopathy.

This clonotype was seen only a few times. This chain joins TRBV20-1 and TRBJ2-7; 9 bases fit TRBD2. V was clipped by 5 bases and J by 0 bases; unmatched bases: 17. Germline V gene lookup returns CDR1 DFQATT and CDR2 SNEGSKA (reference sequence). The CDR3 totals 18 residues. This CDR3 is CSARNPEGGRGYSYEQYF. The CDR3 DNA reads TGCAGTGCTCGGAACCCTGAGGGCGGGAGGGGATACTCCTACGAGCAGTACTTC.

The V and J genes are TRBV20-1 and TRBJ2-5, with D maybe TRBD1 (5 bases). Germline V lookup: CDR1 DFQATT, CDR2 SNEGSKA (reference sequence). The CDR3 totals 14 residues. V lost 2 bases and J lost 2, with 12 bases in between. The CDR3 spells CSARHPTAQETQYF. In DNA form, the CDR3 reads TGCAGTGCTAGACATCCGACAGCTCAAGAGACCCAGTACTTC.

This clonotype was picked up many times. DNA for the CDR3: TGCAGTGCTTTTTCGACTAGCGGGAGTTCTTTCGAGACCCAGTACTTC. It yields the protein CSAFSTSGSSFETQYF. The chain has TRBV20-1 and TRBJ2-5; 12 bases agree with TRBD2. The germline V gene has CDR1 DFQATT and CDR2 SNEGSKA (reference sequence). The CDR3 is 16 amino acids. V lost 5 bases to trimming and J lost 5 bases; unmatched junction nucleotides: 12.

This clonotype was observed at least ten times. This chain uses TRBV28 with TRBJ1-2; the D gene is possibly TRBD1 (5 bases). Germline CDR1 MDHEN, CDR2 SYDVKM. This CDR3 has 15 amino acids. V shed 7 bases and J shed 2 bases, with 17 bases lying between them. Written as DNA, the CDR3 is TGTGCCAGCACCCCAGGGACGGGCGGGAACTATGGCTACACCTTC. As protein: CASTPGTGGNYGYTF.

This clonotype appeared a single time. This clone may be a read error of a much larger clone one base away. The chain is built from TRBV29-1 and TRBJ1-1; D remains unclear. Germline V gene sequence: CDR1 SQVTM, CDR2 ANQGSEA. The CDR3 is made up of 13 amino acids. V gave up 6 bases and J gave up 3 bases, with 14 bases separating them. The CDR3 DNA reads TGCAGCGTCGCCGGAGCTAAGGACACTGAAGCTTTCTTT. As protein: CSVAGAKDTEAFF.

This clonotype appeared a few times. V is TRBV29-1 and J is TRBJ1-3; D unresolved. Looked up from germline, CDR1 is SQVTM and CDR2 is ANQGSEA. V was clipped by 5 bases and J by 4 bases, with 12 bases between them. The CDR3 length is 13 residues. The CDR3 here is CSVIRTGGNTIYF. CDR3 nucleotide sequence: TGCAGCGTTATTAGGACGGGCGGAAACACCATATATTTT.

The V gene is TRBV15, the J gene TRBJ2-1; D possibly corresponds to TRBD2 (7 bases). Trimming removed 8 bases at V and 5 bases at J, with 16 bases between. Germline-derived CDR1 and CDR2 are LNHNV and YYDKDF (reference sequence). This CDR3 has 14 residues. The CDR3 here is CATAAGASDNEQFF. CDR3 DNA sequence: TGTGCCACCGCCGCGGGGGCTAGCGACAATGAGCAGTTCTTC.